This TCR beta chain was identified during a study of cytomegalovirus exposure and HLA in healthy donors. Notes on the study in general: Later on, a genetic analysis was performed. It linked a missense variant in DCLRE1C with V- and J-gene trimming of TCR beta. Across HLA loci, a later analysis found differing TCR association rates, with DRB1 most and HLA-C fewest. Analysis performed later found 16,951 TCR beta sequences associated with HLA alleles at 0.05 false discovery rate. Being productive about 87% or about 30% of the time was typical of most TCR beta V segments in an earlier analysis.

In regard to this clone: Its antigen is currently unknown.

The PCR made use of 60 Vbeta and 13 Jbeta primers. The assay was immunoSEQ multiplex PCR, and TCRdb's table has in-frame clones only and misses some. The sample is made up of some 70,000 clones, and the top ten hold approximately 5% of it. The sample taken for sequencing was PBMCs. The sequence came from a man between 40 and 49 years old in good health and CMV-seronegative.

CDR3 sequence: CASSLAGPGLGPNEQFF. CDR3 coding DNA: TGTGCCAGCAGCTTAGCTGGGCCGGGACTAGGGCCCAATGAGCAGTTCTTC. The chain couples TRBV7-2 to TRBJ2-1; 8 positions match TRBD2. Trimming at V came to 0 bases and at J to 6 bases, leaving 10 bases not matched to a gene. The length of the CDR3 is 17 residues. Germline assignment: CDR1 SGHTA and CDR2 FQGNSA.